Listed below are T cell receptor beta chains from one sample, sequenced in a study of monozygotic twins with inflammatory bowel disease. TCRdb reprocessed the 5' RACE reads, keeping one entry per CDR3 protein, no DNA. This sample's clone table lists hundreds of thousands of distinct CDR3 sequences. Sequencing input: blood. These TCRs come from a human donor with ulcerative colitis or Crohn's disease, or a healthy co-twin of an affected twin (not recorded which). CDR3s include the opening cysteine and the closing phenylalanine or tryptophan. Each record gives: V gene, J gene, CDR3 protein.

TRBV6-1	TRBJ1-1	CASRGQAGTEAFF
TRBV28	TRBJ2-7	CASSLMGRALGAGFYEQYF
TRBV20-1	TRBJ2-3	CSAITGLAGGADTQYF
TRBV12-3/TRBV12-4	TRBJ2-3	CASSNGQGLGTDTQYF
TRBV7-6	TRBJ2-7	CASSSKLSQVAYF
TRBV5-1	TRBJ2-1	CASSVSGFSYNEQFF
TRBV5-1	TRBJ2-5	CASSLAGTSVQETQYF
TRBV6-2/TRBV6-3	TRBJ2-7	CASSHPGQGKYEQYF
TRBV7-2	TRBJ2-1	CASSLAGTSGSNEQFF
TRBV5-1	TRBJ2-1	CASSLTGGMYNEQFF
TRBV6-1	TRBJ1-1	CASNRGDTEAFF
TRBV7-9	TRBJ1-1	CASSSQKPGNTEAFF